Listed below are T cell receptor beta chains from one sample, sequenced in a study of T cell changes during pregnancy in multiple sclerosis. Measured with immunoSEQ multiplex PCR; TCRdb has only the in-frame clones, and not every one. The sample gives 45,000 or so clones, roughly 90% of which show up once; approximately 2.9% is in the top ten. The sample here was CD8+ T cells from peripheral blood mononuclear cells, taken in the second trimester of pregnancy. The receptors were gathered from a female donor with multiple sclerosis, enrolled in a pregnancy study. The CDR3 runs from the conserved cysteine through the conserved F or W. The order of the fields is V gene, D gene, clone size, J gene, CDR3 DNA, CDR3 protein. D genes are given only for firm matches. The size field is filled for only some rows; it gives once, few, many or a size class.

TRBV28	-	-	TRBJ1-4	TGTGCCAGCAGTTTACAGGAAACTAATGAAAAACTGTTTTTT	CASSLQETNEKLFF
TRBV4-2	TRBD1	-	TRBJ2-7	TGTGCCAGCAGCCAAACGCACAGGGGACCAGACTACGAGCAGTACTTC	CASSQTHRGPDYEQYF
TRBV4-3	-	-	TRBJ1-2	TGCGCCAGCAGCCAAGCAGGGTCGGCTGGCTACACCTTC	CASSQAGSAGYTF
TRBV28	TRBD1	-	TRBJ2-7	TGTGCCAGCAGTTTCCAGACAGGGGACCCCTCCTACGAGCAGTACTTC	CASSFQTGDPSYEQYF
TRBV5-1	-	-	TRBJ2-1	TGCGCCAGCAGCTTGGTCAACCGGGAGTACAATGAGCAGTTCTTC	CASSLVNREYNEQFF
TRBV27	TRBD1	-	TRBJ1-1	TGTGCCAGCAGTTTCCGGGACAGGCAGAACACTGAAGCTTTCTTT	CASSFRDRQNTEAFF
TRBV13	TRBD1	-	TRBJ1-3	TGTGCCAGCAGCTTAGTGGGACAGGGAACCGCTGGAAACACCATATATTTT	CASSLVGQGTAGNTIYF
TRBV9	-	-	TRBJ2-7	TGTGCCAGCAGCGCCAGTCCAGGGAGGAGCTCCTACGAGCAGTACTTC	CASSASPGRSSYEQYF
TRBV7-2	-	-	TRBJ2-7	TGTGCCAGCAGCCCAGGTCTCTACGAGCAGTACTTC	CASSPGLYEQYF
TRBV25-1	-	-	TRBJ1-1	TGTGCCAGCAGTGAATATGGTAATACAGCCCAAGCTGAAGCTTTCTTT	CASSEYGNTAQAEAFF
TRBV7-9	-	-	TRBJ2-7	TGTGCCAGCAGCATTACAGGGCCCTACGAGCAGTACTTC	CASSITGPYEQYF
TRBV7-9	TRBD1	-	TRBJ2-7	TGTGCCAGCAGCCTCCCACGGGACAGATCCTACGAGCAGTACTTC	CASSLPRDRSYEQYF
TRBV9	TRBD1	-	TRBJ2-3	TGTGCCAGCAGCGGACAGGGGCTCAACCCCACAGATACGCAGTATTTT	CASSGQGLNPTDTQYF
TRBV4-3	-	-	TRBJ2-7	TGCGCCAGCAGCCAAGAGACGCTAGAAGACTACGAGCAGTACTTC	CASSQETLEDYEQYF
TRBV2	TRBD1	-	TRBJ1-2	TGTGCCAGCAGCGGGACAGAACCTAACCAAGCTAACTATGGCTACACCTTC	CASSGTEPNQANYGYTF
TRBV9	-	-	TRBJ1-2	TGTGCCAGCAGGGATCAGGGGAACTATGGCTACACCTTC	CASRDQGNYGYTF
TRBV7-9	TRBD1	-	TRBJ1-2	TGTGCCAGCAGCTTAGGGGACAGCTATGGCTACACCTTC	CASSLGDSYGYTF
TRBV2	-	few	TRBJ1-1	TGTGCCAGCCCCTCGAACACTGAAGCTTTCTTT	CASPSNTEAFF
TRBV11-2	-	-	TRBJ1-5	TGTGCCAGCAGCTTAGGGTGGGGCGGCAATCAGCCCCAGCATTTT	CASSLGWGGNQPQHF
TRBV6-4	TRBD2	-	TRBJ2-3	TGTGCCAGCAGTGCCCTGACTAGCGGGGGGGCAGATACGCAGTATTTT	CASSALTSGGADTQYF
TRBV5-5	TRBD1	-	TRBJ1-3	TGTGCCAGCAGCTTGGCCTTGGGACAGGGCTTTGGAAACACCATATATTTT	CASSLALGQGFGNTIYF
TRBV10-3	TRBD1	-	TRBJ1-1	TGTGCCACCGGACAGGGCGGCACTGAAGCTTTCTTT	CATGQGGTEAFF
TRBV9	TRBD1	-	TRBJ1-1	TGTGCCAGCAGCGCCGGACAGGGTATGGACACTGAAGCTTTCTTT	CASSAGQGMDTEAFF
TRBV9	TRBD1	-	TRBJ2-7	TGTGCCAGCAGCGTTGGGACAGGGACTACCTACGAGCAGTACTTC	CASSVGTGTTYEQYF
TRBV5-5	-	few	TRBJ1-1	TGTGCCAGCAAAAAGGACTTGAACACTGAAGCTTTCTTT	CASKKDLNTEAFF